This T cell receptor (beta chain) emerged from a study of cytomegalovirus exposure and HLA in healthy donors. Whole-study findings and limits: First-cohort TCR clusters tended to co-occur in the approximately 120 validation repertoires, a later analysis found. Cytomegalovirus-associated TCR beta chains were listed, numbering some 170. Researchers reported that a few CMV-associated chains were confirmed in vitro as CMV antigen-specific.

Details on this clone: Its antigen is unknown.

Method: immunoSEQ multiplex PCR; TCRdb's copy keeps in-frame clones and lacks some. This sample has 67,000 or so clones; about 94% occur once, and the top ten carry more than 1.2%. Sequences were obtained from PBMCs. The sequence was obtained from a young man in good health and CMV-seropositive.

CDR3 bases: TGTGCCAGCAGTTACCAGGGCGGGATCTCCTACGAGCAGTACTTC. Its protein is CASSYQGGISYEQYF. The V and J genes are TRBV6-6 and TRBJ2-7; tentative D call: TRBD2 (6 bases). V shed 2 bases and J shed 0 bases, with 11 bases lying between them. The CDR3 is 15 residues long. Looked up from germline, CDR1 is MNHNY and CDR2 is SVGAGI (reference sequence).